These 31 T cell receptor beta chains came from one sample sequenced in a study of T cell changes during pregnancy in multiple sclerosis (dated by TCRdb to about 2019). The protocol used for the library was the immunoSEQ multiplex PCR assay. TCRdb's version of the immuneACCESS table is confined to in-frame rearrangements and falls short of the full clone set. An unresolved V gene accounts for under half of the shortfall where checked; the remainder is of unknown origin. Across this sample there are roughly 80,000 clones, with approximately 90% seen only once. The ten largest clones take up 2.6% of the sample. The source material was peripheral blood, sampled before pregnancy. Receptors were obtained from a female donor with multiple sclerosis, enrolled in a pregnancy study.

The CDR3 nucleotides read TGCGCCAGCAGCCAGACAGGTTCTGGAAACACCATATATTTT. This translates into CASSQTGSGNTIYF. This sequence joins TRBV4-3 and TRBJ1-3; possible D gene TRBD1, 6 bases. The CDR3 has 14 residues. Deletions cut 3 bases from V and 1 base from J, with 7 bases between. Germline V gene lookup returns CDR1 LGHNA and CDR2 YSLEER.

CDR3 in DNA: TGCGCCAGCAGCCCCTACCCAGGAACTAGCGTAACTAGCACAGATACGCAGTATTTT. Encoded protein: CASSPYPGTSVTSTDTQYF. This chain joins TRBV5-1 and TRBJ2-3; 7 bases map to TRBD2. In germline, CDR1 is SGHRS, CDR2 YFSETQ. The trim removed 4 bases at V and 0 bases at J, leaving 17 bases unmatched. This CDR3 region has 19 residues. Drawing the rest from reference TRBV5-1 and TRBJ2-3, the complete variable domain is KAGVTQTPRYLIKTRGQQVTLSCSPISGHRSVSWYQQTPGQGLQFLFEYFSETQRNKGNFPGRFSGRQFSNSRSEMNVSTLELGDSALYLCASSPYPGTSVTSTDTQYFGPGTRLTVL.

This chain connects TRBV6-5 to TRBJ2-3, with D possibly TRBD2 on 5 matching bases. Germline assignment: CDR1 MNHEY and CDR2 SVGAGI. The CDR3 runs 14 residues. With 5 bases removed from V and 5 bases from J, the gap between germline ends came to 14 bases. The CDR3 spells CASSNRAEGDTQYF. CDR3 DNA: TGTGCCAGCAGTAACCGGGCTGAGGGAGATACGCAGTATTTT.

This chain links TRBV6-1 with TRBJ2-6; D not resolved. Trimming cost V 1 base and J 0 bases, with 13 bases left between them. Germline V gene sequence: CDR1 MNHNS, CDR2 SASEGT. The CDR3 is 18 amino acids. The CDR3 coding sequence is TGTGCCAGCAGTGAAGACAAACGAAAGCGCTCTGGGGCCAACGTCCTGACTTTC. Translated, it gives CASSEDKRKRSGANVLTF.

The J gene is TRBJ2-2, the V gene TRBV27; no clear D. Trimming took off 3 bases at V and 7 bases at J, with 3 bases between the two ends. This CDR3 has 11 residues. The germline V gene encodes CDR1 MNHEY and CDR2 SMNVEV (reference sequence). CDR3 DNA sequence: TGTGCCAGCAGTTTTCTCGGGGAGCTGTTTTTT. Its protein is CASSFLGELFF.

The CDR3 sequence: CASSPWDRGNQPQHF. CDR3 sequence (DNA): TGTGCCAGTAGTCCATGGGACAGGGGTAATCAGCCCCAGCATTTT. The rearrangement uses TRBV19 and TRBJ1-5; 10 nucleotides align to TRBD1. Germline assignment: CDR1 LNHDA and CDR2 SQIVND (reference sequence). The length of the CDR3 is 15 residues. Trimming at V came to 5 bases and at J to 4 bases, leaving 5 bases not matched to a gene.

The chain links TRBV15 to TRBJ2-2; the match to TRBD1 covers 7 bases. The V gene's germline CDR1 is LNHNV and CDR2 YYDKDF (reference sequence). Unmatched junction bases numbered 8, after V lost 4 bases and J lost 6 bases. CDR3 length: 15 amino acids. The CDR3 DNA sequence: TGTGCCACCAGCAACAGACAGGGTTGGGCCGGGGAGCTGTTTTTT. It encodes CATSNRQGWAGELFF.

CDR3 residues: CASSSTGDFGQPQHF. As DNA, the CDR3 is TGCGCCAGCAGTTCGACAGGGGATTTTGGTCAGCCCCAGCATTTT. The chain employs TRBV5-1 and TRBJ1-5, with 8 bases matching TRBD1. Losses at the gene ends were 5 bases for V and 6 bases for J; bases not matched to a gene: 10. The CDR3 contains 15 residues. The germline CDR1 and CDR2 sequences are SGHRS and YFSETQ.

In DNA form, the CDR3 reads TGCGCCAGCAGCCGCAGCCATTTGGGCGGGGAATTCTACGAGCAGTACTTC. Its translation is CASSRSHLGGEFYEQYF. The chain recombines TRBV4-1 with TRBJ2-7, with D maybe TRBD2 (6 bases). V was clipped by 4 bases and J by 3 bases, with 22 bases between them. CDR1 is MGHRA and CDR2 is YSYEKL in the germline V gene. The CDR3 totals 17 residues.

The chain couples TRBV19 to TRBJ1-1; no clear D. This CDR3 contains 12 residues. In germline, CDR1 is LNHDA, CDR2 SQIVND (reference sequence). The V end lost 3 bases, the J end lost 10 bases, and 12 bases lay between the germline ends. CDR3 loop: CASSIELRGAFF. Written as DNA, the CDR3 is TGTGCCAGTAGTATTGAACTGCGAGGAGCTTTCTTT.

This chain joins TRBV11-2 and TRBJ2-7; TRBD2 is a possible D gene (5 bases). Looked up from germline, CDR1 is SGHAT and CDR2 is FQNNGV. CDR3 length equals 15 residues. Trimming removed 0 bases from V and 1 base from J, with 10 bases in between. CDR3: CASSLDGQRSYEQYF. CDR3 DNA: TGTGCCAGCAGCTTAGATGGCCAGCGGTCCTACGAGCAGTACTTC. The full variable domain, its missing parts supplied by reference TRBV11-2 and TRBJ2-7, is EAGVAQSPRYKIIEKRQSVAFWCNPISGHATLYWYQQILGQGPKLLIQFQNNGVVDDSQLPKDRFSAERLKGVDSTLKIQPAKLEDSAVYLCASSLDGQRSYEQYFGPGTRLTVT.

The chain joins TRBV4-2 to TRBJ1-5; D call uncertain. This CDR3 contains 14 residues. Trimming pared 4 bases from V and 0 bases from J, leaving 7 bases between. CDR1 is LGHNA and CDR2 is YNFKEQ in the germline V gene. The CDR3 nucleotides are TGTGCCAGCAGCCGAGATAATAGCAATCAGCCCCAGCATTTT. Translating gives CASSRDNSNQPQHF.

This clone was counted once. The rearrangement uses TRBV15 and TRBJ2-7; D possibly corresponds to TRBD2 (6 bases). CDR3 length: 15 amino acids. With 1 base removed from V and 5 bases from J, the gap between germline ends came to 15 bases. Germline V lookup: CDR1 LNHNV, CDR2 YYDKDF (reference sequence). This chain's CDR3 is CATSRAGLASDEQYF. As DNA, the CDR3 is TGTGCCACCAGCAGAGCAGGGCTAGCGAGCGACGAGCAGTACTTC.

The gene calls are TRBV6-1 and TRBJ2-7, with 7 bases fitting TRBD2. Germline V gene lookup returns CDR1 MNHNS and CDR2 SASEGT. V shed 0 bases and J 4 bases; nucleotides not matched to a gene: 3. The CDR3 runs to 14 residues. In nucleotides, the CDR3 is TGTGCCAGCAGTGAAGCGGGAGGGCGGTACGAGCAGTACTTC. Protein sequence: CASSEAGGRYEQYF.

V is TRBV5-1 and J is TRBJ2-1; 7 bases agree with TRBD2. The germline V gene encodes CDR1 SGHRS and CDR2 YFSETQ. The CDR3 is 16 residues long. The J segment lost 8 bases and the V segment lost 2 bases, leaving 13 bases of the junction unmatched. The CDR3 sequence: CASSLPGPGGMDEQFF. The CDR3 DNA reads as TGCGCCAGCAGCTTACCTGGCCCGGGGGGTATGGATGAGCAGTTCTTC. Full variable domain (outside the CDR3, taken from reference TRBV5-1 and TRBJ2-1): KAGVTQTPRYLIKTRGQQVTLSCSPISGHRSVSWYQQTPGQGLQFLFEYFSETQRNKGNFPGRFSGRQFSNSRSEMNVSTLELGDSALYLCASSLPGPGGMDEQFFGPGTRLTVL.

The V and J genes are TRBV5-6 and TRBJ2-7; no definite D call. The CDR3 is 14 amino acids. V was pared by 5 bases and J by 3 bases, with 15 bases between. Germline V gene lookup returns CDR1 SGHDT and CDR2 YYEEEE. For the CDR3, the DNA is TGTGCCAGCAGACTTCTGACAATACTCTACGAGCAGTACTTC. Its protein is CASRLLTILYEQYF.

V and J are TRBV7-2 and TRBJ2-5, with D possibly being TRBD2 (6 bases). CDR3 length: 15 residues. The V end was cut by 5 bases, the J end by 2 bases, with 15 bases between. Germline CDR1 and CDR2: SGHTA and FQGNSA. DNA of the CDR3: TGTGCCAGCAGCCCGAGCGGCGGGGTTCAAGAGACCCAGTACTTC. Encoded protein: CASSPSGGVQETQYF.

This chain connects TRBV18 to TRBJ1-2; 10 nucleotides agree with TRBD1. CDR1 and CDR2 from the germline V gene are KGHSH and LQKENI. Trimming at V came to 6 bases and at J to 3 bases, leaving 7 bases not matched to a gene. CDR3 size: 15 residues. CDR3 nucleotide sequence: TGTGCCAGCTCCACCAAGGGGACAGGGGACTATGGCTACACCTTC. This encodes CASSTKGTGDYGYTF.

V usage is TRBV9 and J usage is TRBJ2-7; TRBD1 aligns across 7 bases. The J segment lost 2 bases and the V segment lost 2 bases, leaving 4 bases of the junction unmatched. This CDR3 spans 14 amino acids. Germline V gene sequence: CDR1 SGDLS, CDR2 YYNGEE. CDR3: CASSVTDRPYEQYF. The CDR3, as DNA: TGTGCCAGCAGCGTTACGGACAGGCCCTACGAGCAGTACTTC.

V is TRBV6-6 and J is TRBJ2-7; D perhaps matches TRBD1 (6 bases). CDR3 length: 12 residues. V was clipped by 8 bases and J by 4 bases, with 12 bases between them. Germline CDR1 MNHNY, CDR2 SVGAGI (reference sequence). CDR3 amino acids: CASWDIGYEQYF. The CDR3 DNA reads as TGTGCCAGCTGGGACATTGGGTACGAGCAGTACTTC.

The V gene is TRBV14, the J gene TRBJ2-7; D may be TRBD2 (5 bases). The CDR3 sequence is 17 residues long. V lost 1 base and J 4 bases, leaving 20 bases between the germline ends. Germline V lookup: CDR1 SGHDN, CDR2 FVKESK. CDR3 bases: TGTGCCAGCAGCCAAGTTCCGAGCCGGGAATACTTTTACGAGCAGTACTTC. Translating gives CASSQVPSREYFYEQYF.

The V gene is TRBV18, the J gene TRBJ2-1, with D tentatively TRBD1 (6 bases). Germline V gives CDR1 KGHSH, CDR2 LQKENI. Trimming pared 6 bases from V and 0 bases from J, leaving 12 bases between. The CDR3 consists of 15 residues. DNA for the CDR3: TGTGCCAGCTCCCTCGGGACAAGCTCCTACAATGAGCAGTTCTTC. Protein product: CASSLGTSSYNEQFF.

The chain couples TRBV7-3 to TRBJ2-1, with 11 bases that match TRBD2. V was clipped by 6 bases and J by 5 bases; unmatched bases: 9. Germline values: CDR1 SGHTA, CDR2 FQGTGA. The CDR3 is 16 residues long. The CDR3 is CASSDSGTSGNNEQFF. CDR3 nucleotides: TGTGCCAGCAGTGATTCCGGGACTAGCGGAAACAATGAGCAGTTCTTC.

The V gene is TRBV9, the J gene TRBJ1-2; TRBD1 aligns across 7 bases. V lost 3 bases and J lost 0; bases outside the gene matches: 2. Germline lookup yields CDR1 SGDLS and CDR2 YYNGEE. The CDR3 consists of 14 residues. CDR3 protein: CASSEGQANYGYTF. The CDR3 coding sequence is TGTGCCAGCAGCGAAGGACAGGCTAACTATGGCTACACCTTC.

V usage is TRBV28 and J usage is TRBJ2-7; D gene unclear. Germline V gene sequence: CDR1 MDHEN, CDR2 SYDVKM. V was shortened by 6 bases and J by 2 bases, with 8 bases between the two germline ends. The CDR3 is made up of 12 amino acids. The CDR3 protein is CASSREPYEQYF. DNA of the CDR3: TGTGCCAGCAGCCGAGAGCCCTACGAGCAGTACTTC.

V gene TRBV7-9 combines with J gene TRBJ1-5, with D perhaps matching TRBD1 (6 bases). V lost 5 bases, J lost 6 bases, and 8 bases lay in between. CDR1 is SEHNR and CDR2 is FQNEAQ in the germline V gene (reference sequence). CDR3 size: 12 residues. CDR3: CASSTGSQPQHF. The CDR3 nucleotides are TGTGCCAGCAGCACAGGGAGTCAGCCCCAGCATTTT. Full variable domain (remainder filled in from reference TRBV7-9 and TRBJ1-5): DTGVSQNPRHKITKRGQNVTFRCDPISEHNRLYWYRQTLGQGPEFLTYFQNEAQLEKSRLLSDRFSAERPKGSFSTLEIQRTEQGDSAMYLCASSTGSQPQHFGDGTRLSIL.

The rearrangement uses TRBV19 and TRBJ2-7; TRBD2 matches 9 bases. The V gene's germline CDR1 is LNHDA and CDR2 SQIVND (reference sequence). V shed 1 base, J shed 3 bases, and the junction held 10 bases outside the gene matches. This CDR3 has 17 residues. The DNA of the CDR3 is TGTGCCAGTAGTATAGCCTCGATGACTAGCGGAATCTACGAGCAGTACTTC. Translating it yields CASSIASMTSGIYEQYF.

The CDR3 DNA is TGTGCCAGCAGTGAAATTTTAGGGGCAGGGTCCCTCGGAGATCAGCCCCAGCATTTT. Residues: CASSEILGAGSLGDQPQHF. This chain uses TRBV2 with TRBJ1-5; weak D call: TRBD1 (5 bases). This CDR3 contains 19 residues. Germline values: CDR1 SNHLY, CDR2 FYNNEI. V was pared by 2 bases and J by 5 bases, with 25 bases between.

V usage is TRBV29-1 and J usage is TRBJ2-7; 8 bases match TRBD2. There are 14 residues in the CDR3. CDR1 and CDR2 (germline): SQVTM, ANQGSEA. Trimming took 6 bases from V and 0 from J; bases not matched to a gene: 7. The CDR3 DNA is TGCAGCGTGGAACTAGCGGTTAGCTCCTACGAGCAGTACTTC. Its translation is CSVELAVSSYEQYF.

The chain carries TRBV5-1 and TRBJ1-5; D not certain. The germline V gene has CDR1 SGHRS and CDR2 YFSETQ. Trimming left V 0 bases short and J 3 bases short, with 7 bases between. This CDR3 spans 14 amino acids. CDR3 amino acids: CASSLGHPNQPQHF. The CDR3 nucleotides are TGCGCCAGCAGCTTGGGACACCCCAATCAGCCCCAGCATTTT.

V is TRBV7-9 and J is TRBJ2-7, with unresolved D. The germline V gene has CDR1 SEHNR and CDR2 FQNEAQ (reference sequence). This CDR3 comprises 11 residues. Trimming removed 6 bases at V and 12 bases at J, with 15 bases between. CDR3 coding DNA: TGTGCCAGCAGTCCAGGTGCCCGTTGGTACTTC. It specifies CASSPGARWYF.